These 7 T cell receptor beta chains were sequenced from one sample in a study of cytomegalovirus exposure and HLA in healthy donors. This PCR relied on a set of 60 Vbeta primers and 13 Jbeta primers. TCRdb keeps only in-frame clones here, not all; method: immunoSEQ multiplex PCR. The data hold 170,000 or so clones, with 84% observed a single time. Sequenced sample: PBMCs. These receptors all stem from a boy between 2 and 10 years old in good health and CMV-seronegative.

This rearrangement joins TRBV11-2 to TRBJ2-2; 8 nucleotides match TRBD2. With V trimmed by 1 base and J by 6 bases, 10 bases remained unmatched. Germline-derived CDR1 and CDR2 are SGHAT and FQNNGV. The CDR3 totals 17 residues. CDR3 coding DNA: TGTGCCAGCAGCTTAGGCCTAAGCGGGAGTAAGGCCGGGGAGCTGTTTTTT. It specifies CASSLGLSGSKAGELFF.

In DNA form, the CDR3 reads TGTGCCAGCAGCCACGATTCTAGGACAGGGACGGCCTACGAGCAGTACTTC. Its translation: CASSHDSRTGTAYEQYF. This chain links TRBV4-2 with TRBJ2-7; TRBD1 agrees at 8 bases. The J segment lost 2 bases and the V segment lost 3 bases, leaving 12 bases of the junction unmatched. Germline V gene sequence: CDR1 LGHNA, CDR2 YNFKEQ. The CDR3 is made up of 17 amino acids.

This chain uses TRBV13 with TRBJ2-5; D unclear. V was trimmed by 1 base and J by 2 bases, leaving 11 bases between them. The germline V gene encodes CDR1 PRHDT and CDR2 FYEKMQ (reference sequence). The length of the CDR3 is 15 residues. Written as DNA, the CDR3 is TGTGCCAGCAGCTTAGTCGTGGCAGAACAAGAGACCCAGTACTTC. This sequence encodes CASSLVVAEQETQYF.

This clone was seen only once. The genes are TRBV2 and TRBJ1-1; tentatively, D is TRBD1 (5 bases). CDR1 and CDR2 from the germline V gene are SNHLY and FYNNEI. Trimming pared 4 bases from V and 10 bases from J, leaving 10 bases between. This CDR3 is 11 amino acids long. CDR3 sequence: CASSGGRGAFF. CDR3 nucleotides: TGTGCCAGCAGTGGAGGGAGGGGAGCTTTCTTT.

The J gene is TRBJ2-1, the V gene TRBV2; TRBD1 might be the D (5 bases). The CDR3 is 13 amino acids. V lost 11 bases and J lost 7, with 18 bases in between. Per the germline V gene, CDR1 is SNHLY and CDR2 is FYNNEI. This CDR3 is CASRVLDTNEQFF. The CDR3 DNA reads TGTGCCTCCAGGGTCCTAGACACGAATGAGCAGTTCTTC.

The chain couples TRBV6-5 to TRBJ1-5; tentative D call: TRBD1 (5 bases). The CDR3 sequence is 14 residues long. Germline CDR1 reads MNHEY; CDR2 reads SVGAGI. V was trimmed by 5 bases and J by 1 base, leaving 9 bases between them. The CDR3 sequence: CASSTRDSNQPQHF. CDR3 DNA: TGTGCCAGCAGTACGCGGGACAGCAATCAGCCCCAGCATTTT.

This rearrangement joins TRBV6-5 to TRBJ1-6, with D uncertain. Germline V gene data show CDR1 as MNHEY and CDR2 as SVGAGI. This CDR3 comprises 14 residues. Trimming pared 2 bases from V and 5 bases from J, leaving 7 bases between. The CDR3 DNA is TGTGCCAGCAGTTACGAGTATCATAATTCACCCCTCCACTTT. It translates to CASSYEYHNSPLHF.